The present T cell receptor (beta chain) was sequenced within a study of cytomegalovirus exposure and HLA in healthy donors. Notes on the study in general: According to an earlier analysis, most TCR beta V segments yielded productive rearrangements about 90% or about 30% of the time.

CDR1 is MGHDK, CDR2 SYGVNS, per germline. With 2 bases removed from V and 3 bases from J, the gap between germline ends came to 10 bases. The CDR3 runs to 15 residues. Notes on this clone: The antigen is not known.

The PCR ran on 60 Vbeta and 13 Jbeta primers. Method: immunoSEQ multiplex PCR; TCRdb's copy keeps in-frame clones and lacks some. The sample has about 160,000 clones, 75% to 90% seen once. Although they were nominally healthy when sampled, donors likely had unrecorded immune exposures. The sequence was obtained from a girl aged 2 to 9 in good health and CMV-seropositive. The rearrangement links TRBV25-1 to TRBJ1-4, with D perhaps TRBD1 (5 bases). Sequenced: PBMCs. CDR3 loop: CASSEGRGPNEKLFF. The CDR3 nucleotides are TGTGCCAGCAGTGAAGGGAGGGGCCCTAATGAAAAACTGTTTTTT. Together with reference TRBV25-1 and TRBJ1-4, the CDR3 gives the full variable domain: EADIYQTPRYLVIGTGKKITLECSQTMGHDKMYWYQQDPGMELHLIHYSYGVNSTEKGDLSSESTVSRIRTEHFPLTLESARPSHTSQYLCASSEGRGPNEKLFFGSGTQLSVL.